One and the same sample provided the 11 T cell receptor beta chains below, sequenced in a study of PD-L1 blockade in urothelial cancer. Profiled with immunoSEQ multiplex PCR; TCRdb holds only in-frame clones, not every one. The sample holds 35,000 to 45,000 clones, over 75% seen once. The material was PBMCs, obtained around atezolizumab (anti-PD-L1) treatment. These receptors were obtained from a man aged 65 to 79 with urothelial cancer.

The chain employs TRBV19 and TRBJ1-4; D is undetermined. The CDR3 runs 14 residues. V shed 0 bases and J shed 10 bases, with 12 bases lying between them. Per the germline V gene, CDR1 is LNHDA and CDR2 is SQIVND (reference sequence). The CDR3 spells CASSIDLGSGKLFF. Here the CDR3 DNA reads TGTGCCAGTAGTATAGATTTGGGCAGCGGAAAACTGTTTTTT. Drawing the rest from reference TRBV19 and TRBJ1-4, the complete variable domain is DGGITQSPKYLFRKEGQNVTLSCEQNLNHDAMYWYRQDPGQGLRLIYYSQIVNDFQKGDIAEGYSVSREKKESFPLTVTSAQKNPTAFYLCASSIDLGSGKLFFGSGTQLSVL.

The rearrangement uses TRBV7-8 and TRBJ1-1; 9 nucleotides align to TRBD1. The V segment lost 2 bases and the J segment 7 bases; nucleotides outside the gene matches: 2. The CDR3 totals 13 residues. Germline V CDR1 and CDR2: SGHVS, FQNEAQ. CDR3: CASSLRQGVEAFF. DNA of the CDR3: TGTGCCAGCAGCTTACGACAGGGGGTTGAAGCTTTCTTT.

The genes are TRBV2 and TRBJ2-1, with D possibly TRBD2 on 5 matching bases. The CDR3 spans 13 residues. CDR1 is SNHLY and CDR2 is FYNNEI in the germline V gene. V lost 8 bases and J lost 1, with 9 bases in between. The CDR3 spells CASSSFSYNEQFF. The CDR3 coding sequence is TGTGCCAGCTCTAGCTTTTCCTACAATGAGCAGTTCTTC.

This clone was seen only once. This CDR3 is CASSSSGSRETQYF. In DNA form, the CDR3 reads TGTGCCAGCAGCTCCAGCGGGAGTAGGGAGACCCAGTACTTC. J is TRBJ2-5 and V is TRBV5-4; TRBD2 matches at 8 bases. The CDR3 covers 14 residues. V shed 3 bases and J 5 bases; nucleotides not matched to a gene: 6. Germline-derived CDR1 and CDR2 are SGHNT and YYREEE (reference sequence).

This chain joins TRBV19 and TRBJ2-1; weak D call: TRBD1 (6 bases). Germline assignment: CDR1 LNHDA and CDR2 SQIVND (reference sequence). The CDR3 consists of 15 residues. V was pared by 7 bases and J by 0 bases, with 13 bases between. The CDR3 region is CASKQGPSSYNEQFF. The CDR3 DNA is TGTGCCAGTAAGCAGGGGCCTAGCTCCTACAATGAGCAGTTCTTC.

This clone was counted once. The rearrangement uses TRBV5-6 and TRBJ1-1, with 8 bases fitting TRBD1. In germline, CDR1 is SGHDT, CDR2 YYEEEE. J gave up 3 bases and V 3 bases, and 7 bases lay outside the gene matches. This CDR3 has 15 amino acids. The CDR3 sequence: CASSWQGAGDTEAFF. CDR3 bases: TGTGCCAGCAGCTGGCAGGGGGCTGGGGACACTGAAGCTTTCTTT.

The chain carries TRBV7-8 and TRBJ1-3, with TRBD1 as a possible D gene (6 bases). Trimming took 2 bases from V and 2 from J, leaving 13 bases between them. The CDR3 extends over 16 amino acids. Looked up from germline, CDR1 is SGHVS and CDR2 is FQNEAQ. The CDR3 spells CASSLRDTAAGNTIYF. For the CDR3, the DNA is TGTGCCAGCAGCTTAAGGGACACCGCCGCTGGAAACACCATATATTTT.

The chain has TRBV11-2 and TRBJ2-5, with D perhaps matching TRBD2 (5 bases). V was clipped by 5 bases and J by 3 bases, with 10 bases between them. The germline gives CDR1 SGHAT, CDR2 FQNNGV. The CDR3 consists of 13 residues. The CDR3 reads CASSRGLEETQYF. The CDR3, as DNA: TGTGCCAGCAGCCGAGGGTTAGAAGAGACCCAGTACTTC.

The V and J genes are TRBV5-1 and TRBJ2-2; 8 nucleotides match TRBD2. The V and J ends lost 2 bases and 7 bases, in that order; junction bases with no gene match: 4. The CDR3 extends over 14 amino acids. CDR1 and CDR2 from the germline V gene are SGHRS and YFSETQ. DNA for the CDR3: TGCGCCAGCAGCTTCGGAGCGGGAGACGGGGAGCTGTTTTTT. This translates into CASSFGAGDGELFF. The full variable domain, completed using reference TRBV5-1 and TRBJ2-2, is KAGVTQTPRYLIKTRGQQVTLSCSPISGHRSVSWYQQTPGQGLQFLFEYFSETQRNKGNFPGRFSGRQFSNSRSEMNVSTLELGDSALYLCASSFGAGDGELFFGEGSRLTVL.

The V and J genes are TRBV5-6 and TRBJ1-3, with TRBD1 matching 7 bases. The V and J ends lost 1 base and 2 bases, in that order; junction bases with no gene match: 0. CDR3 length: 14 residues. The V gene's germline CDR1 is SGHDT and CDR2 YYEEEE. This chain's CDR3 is CASSLRGPGNTIYF. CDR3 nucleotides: TGTGCCAGCAGCTTGAGGGGGCCTGGAAACACCATATATTTT.

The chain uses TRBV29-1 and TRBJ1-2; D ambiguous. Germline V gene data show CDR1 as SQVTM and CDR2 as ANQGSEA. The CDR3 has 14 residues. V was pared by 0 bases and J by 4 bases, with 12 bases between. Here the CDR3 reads CSVEDLADVYGYTF. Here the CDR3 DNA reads TGCAGCGTTGAAGATCTAGCGGATGTCTATGGCTACACCTTC. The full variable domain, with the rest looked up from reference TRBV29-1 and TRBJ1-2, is SAVISQKPSRDICQRGTSLTIQCQVDSQVTMMFWYRQQPGQSLTLIATANQGSEATYESGFVIDKFPISRPNLTFSTLTVSNMSPEDSSIYLCSVEDLADVYGYTFGSGTRLTVV.